This T cell receptor beta chain is drawn from a study of response to subunit inactivated influenza vaccine. The study's findings and limits: It was suggested by the authors that few new T cells are recruited by each seasonal influenza vaccination.

Each CDR3 protein is one row after TCRdb ran MiXCR on the RT-PCR reads. The data show about 620,000 distinct CDR3 sequences, over 9.5% seen once. Trimming took off 4 bases at V and 10 bases at J, with 14 bases between the two ends. The germline CDR1 and CDR2 sequences are LGHDT and YNNKEL (reference sequence). CDR3 length: 13 residues. The sample holds many counts of this clonotype. Antigen: not known. The source material was PBMCs from blood, sampled on the day of vaccination. The chain combines TRBV3-1 with TRBJ2-1, with D maybe TRBD1 (6 bases). This receptor was taken from a man aged 45-60 years who received an inactivated influenza vaccine. CDR3 sequence (DNA): TGTGCCAGCAGCCCGACAGGCCTCAGCGAGCAGTTCTTC. Translation gives CASSPTGLSEQFF.